This T cell receptor (beta chain) was obtained from a study of cytomegalovirus exposure and HLA in healthy donors. It was with 60 Vbeta and 13 Jbeta primers that the PCR ran. Assay: immunoSEQ multiplex PCR; the TCRdb copy retains only in-frame clones and omits some. The sample holds over 130,000 clones; around 82% are singletons and the top ten take 5% to 7.5%. CDR1 and CDR2 from the germline V gene are LNHDA and SQIVND (reference sequence). Trimming took off 5 bases at V and 3 bases at J, with 16 bases between the two ends. The CDR3 consists of 16 residues. As concerns this clone: Its antigen is still unknown.

Study-level findings and limits: With further analysis later on, most CMV-associated TCR beta chains appeared HLA-restricted. Earlier analysis looked at TCR beta V segments, and most were productive about 87% or about 30% of the time. As confirmed in vitro, three CMV-associated chains were specific for CMV antigens. Available immune exposure information covered CMV serostatus only.

What was sequenced was PBMCs. The origin of this receptor is a woman aged 40 to 50 in good health and CMV-seropositive. V is TRBV19 and J is TRBJ2-2; possible D gene TRBD2, 6 bases. CDR3 DNA: TGTGCCAGTAGTTCTTGGGACTCTTCGGACACCGGGGAGCTGTTTTTT. It specifies CASSSWDSSDTGELFF.